Included here is one T cell receptor (beta chain) sequence, with context. Its antigen remains unidentified. With a J-beta primer mix and a sample-barcoded 5' primer, a second PCR ran about 6 to 11 cycles. TCRdb used MiXCR to reprocess the 5' RACE reads, holding one entry per CDR3 protein. This table holds about 830,000 distinct CDR3 sequences, roughly 50% found once. The sample originates from a study of blood T cells in healthy people across ages. General study points: It was the long-lived donors that had more naive CD4+ cells and higher diversity than aged donors. Diversity of TCR beta correlated strongly with naive T cell percentage.

This CDR3 is built from 14 residues. V lost 6 bases, J lost 4 bases, and 14 bases lay in between. The V gene's germline CDR1 is MNHEY and CDR2 SVGEGT. The extraction recovered at least 5.5 micrograms of total RNA per sample. Sequencing used blood. This sequence joins TRBV6-2 or TRBV6-3 and TRBJ2-3, with no clear D. The sequence came from a man aged 25-40 years in good health. CDR3 in DNA: TGTGCCAGCAGCGGTCTTGGAGCCCCAGATACGCAGTATTTT. Its protein product is CASSGLGAPDTQYF.